The 23 T cell receptor beta chains below were found in one sample sequenced in a study of T cells after yellow fever vaccination. TCRdb called the 5' RACE reads again in MiXCR, with one record for every CDR3 protein. The table shows about 58,000 distinct CDR3 sequences, with about 5.6% occurring only once. The source was PBMCs, either bulk or a sorted T-cell subset (CD4+, CD8+, memory, or dextramer-sorted; not recorded which), collected on the day of the yellow fever booster vaccination. The receptors shown here come from a man aged 18 to 30 who received the YFV17D yellow fever vaccine.

This clonotype has a count of ten or more. The chain employs TRBV9 and TRBJ1-6, with 10 bases aligning to TRBD1. The V gene end was trimmed by 0 bases and the J gene end by 10 bases; junction bases not matched to a gene: 7. CDR1 and CDR2 from the germline V gene are SGDLS and YYNGEE. This CDR3 is built from 16 residues. The CDR3 region is CASSVEPDRGYSPLHF. CDR3 in DNA: TGTGCCAGCAGCGTAGAACCGGACAGGGGGTACTCACCCCTCCACTTT.

This clonotype was counted many times. V gene TRBV11-2 combines with J gene TRBJ2-7; 8 positions agree with TRBD1. The CDR3 consists of 14 residues. Germline CDR1 SGHAT, CDR2 FQNNGV. With 5 bases clipped from V and 2 bases from J, the junction kept 5 bases outside the gene matches. CDR3 sequence reads: CASSIGRGPYEQYF. CDR3 nucleotides: TGTGCCAGCAGCATAGGCAGGGGGCCCTACGAGCAGTACTTC.

This clonotype was seen ten or more times. This sequence joins TRBV29-1 and TRBJ1-2, with D tentatively TRBD1 (5 bases). V was pared by 0 bases and J by 4 bases, with 12 bases between. Germline V gene lookup returns CDR1 SQVTM and CDR2 ANQGSEA. This CDR3 has 14 residues. DNA for the CDR3: TGCAGCGTTGAAGATCGGGAGGGGATCTATGGCTACACCTTC. As protein: CSVEDREGIYGYTF.

This clonotype was counted many times. This sequence joins TRBV20-1 and TRBJ2-5; TRBD2 matches 10 bases. V lost 6 bases and J lost 10; bases outside the gene matches: 14. This CDR3 contains 14 residues. Germline CDR1 and CDR2: DFQATT and SNEGSKA (reference sequence). CDR3 DNA sequence: TGCAGTGCCCCAAGGGGTAGCGGGGGGAGGGTCCAGTACTTC. Protein: CSAPRGSGGRVQYF.

This clonotype was detected only a few times. The V gene is TRBV13, the J gene TRBJ2-1, with D uncertain. The germline V gene has CDR1 PRHDT and CDR2 FYEKMQ (reference sequence). The CDR3 is made up of 13 amino acids. V was pared by 5 bases and J by 7 bases, with 12 bases between. CDR3 DNA: TGTGCCAGCAGCCCAACATCAGCGAATGAGCAGTTCTTC. Amino acids: CASSPTSANEQFF.

Turning to this clonotype: This may be a read error, as it is one base from a much larger clone. The chain couples TRBV4-1 to TRBJ2-2; D is perhaps TRBD1 (5 bases). Trimming cost V 2 bases and J 9 bases, with 10 bases left between them. Germline assignment: CDR1 MGHRA and CDR2 YSYEKL. This CDR3 region has 13 residues. The CDR3 sequence is CASSQRGAWELFF. The CDR3 DNA sequence: TGCGCCAGCAGCCAAAGGGGCGCCTGGGAGCTGTTTTTT.

There are many counts of this clonotype. This chain uses TRBV6-1 with TRBJ2-5; a possible D gene is TRBD2 (6 bases). The CDR3 loop spans 14 amino acids. Germline V gene data show CDR1 as MNHNS and CDR2 as SASEGT. V gave up 6 bases and J gave up 1 base, with 12 bases separating them. The CDR3 DNA is TGTGCCAGCAGAGCTCTAGCGCCCCAAGAGACCCAGTACTTC. Amino acid sequence: CASRALAPQETQYF.

This clonotype has at least ten counts. The V call is TRBV5-1, the J call TRBJ2-5; D remains unclear. The V gene's germline CDR1 is SGHRS and CDR2 YFSETQ. The CDR3 extends over 15 amino acids. The germline V and J ends were trimmed by 1 base and 1 base, with 11 bases remaining between them. The CDR3 DNA reads TGCGCCAGCAGCTTGATAAGAAACTTCCAAGAGACCCAGTACTTC. This translates into CASSLIRNFQETQYF.

J is TRBJ2-7 and V is TRBV6-1; possibly TRBD1 for D (6 bases). This CDR3 is built from 14 residues. Trimming took 4 bases from V and 2 from J, leaving 12 bases between them. Germline V gives CDR1 MNHNS, CDR2 SASEGT. The CDR3 spells CASSVQGQTYEQYV. In DNA form, the CDR3 reads TGTGCCAGCAGTGTCCAGGGGCAGACCTACGAGCAGTACGTC.

The chain couples TRBV12-3 or TRBV12-4 to TRBJ1-3; the D gene is possibly TRBD1 (5 bases). The CDR3 is 14 residues long. V was clipped by 3 bases and J by 2 bases, with 8 bases between them. Here the CDR3 DNA reads TGTGCCAGCAGTTTCGCGGGGGCTGGAAACACCATATATTTT. It codes for CASSFAGAGNTIYF.

The table lists this clonotype with many counts. This chain links TRBV6-1 with TRBJ1-1; D might be TRBD1 (6 bases). The CDR3 covers 14 residues. V lost 2 bases, J lost 6 bases, and 13 bases lay in between. The germline CDR1 and CDR2 sequences are MNHNS and SASEGT. The DNA of the CDR3 is TGTGCCAGCAGTGAATGGCAGGGGAAACCTGAAGCTTTCTTT. This gives the protein CASSEWQGKPEAFF.

This clonotype was seen many times. The rearrangement joins TRBV5-1 to TRBJ2-3; D gene ambiguous. Germline V gene lookup returns CDR1 SGHRS and CDR2 YFSETQ. Trimming removed 1 base at V and 0 bases at J, with 12 bases between. The CDR3 loop spans 16 amino acids. The CDR3 coding sequence is TGCGCCAGCAGCTTGTTGGGCCGGCCTAGCACAGATACGCAGTATTTT. It specifies CASSLLGRPSTDTQYF.

This chain connects TRBV4-1 to TRBJ2-5; TRBD1 agrees at 10 bases. The CDR3 length is 17 residues. The ends lost 4 bases at V and 1 base at J; junction bases unmatched: 9. Germline V gene sequence: CDR1 MGHRA, CDR2 YSYEKL. CDR3 protein: CASSRGTGVFFQETQYF. For the CDR3, the DNA is TGCGCCAGCAGCCGGGGGACAGGGGTATTTTTCCAAGAGACCCAGTACTTC.

This clonotype was seen repeatedly, ten times or more. This chain connects TRBV6-2 or TRBV6-3 to TRBJ1-3; unclear D gene. Trimming took off 2 bases at V and 1 base at J, with 6 bases between the two ends. The CDR3 loop spans 14 amino acids. Germline loops: CDR1 MNHEY, CDR2 SVGEGT. Here the CDR3 reads CASSYGGSGNTIYF. CDR3 nucleotides: TGTGCCAGCAGTTACGGCGGTTCTGGAAACACCATATATTTT.

The chain links TRBV5-6 to TRBJ2-7; tentatively, D is TRBD2 (5 bases). The CDR3 length is 16 residues. V was shortened by 4 bases and J by 3 bases, with 20 bases between the two germline ends. Germline CDR1 reads SGHDT; CDR2 reads YYEEEE. DNA of the CDR3: TGTGCCAGCAGCCGTTTCTCTGGCGGAGGCTACTACGAGCAGTACTTC. Protein sequence: CASSRFSGGGYYEQYF.

This clonotype was seen a handful of times. The rearrangement uses TRBV5-1 and TRBJ1-4, with no clear D. The CDR3 is 13 amino acids. Trimming stripped 2 bases from V and 3 bases from J, with 5 bases between. Germline V lookup: CDR1 SGHRS, CDR2 YFSETQ. The CDR3 nucleotides read TGCGCCAGCAGCTTCAATTCTAATGAAAAACTGTTTTTT. As protein: CASSFNSNEKLFF.

This clonotype was seen ten or more times. The rearrangement links TRBV5-1 to TRBJ2-7, with 7 bases lining up with TRBD1. Germline-derived CDR1 and CDR2 are SGHRS and YFSETQ. The CDR3 length is 13 residues. The V gene end was trimmed by 4 bases and the J gene end by 6 bases; junction bases not matched to a gene: 7. The CDR3 here is CASSPGPGGEQYF. As DNA, the CDR3 is TGCGCCAGCAGCCCGGGCCCAGGGGGCGAGCAGTACTTC.

This clonotype was counted between two and nine times. V usage is TRBV15 and J usage is TRBJ2-1, with TRBD2 matching over 11 bases. Germline V gives CDR1 LNHNV, CDR2 YYDKDF (reference sequence). The CDR3 contains 18 residues. The V segment lost 1 base and the J segment 2 bases; nucleotides outside the gene matches: 7. Here the CDR3 reads CATSRGLAGGPPYNEQFF. Written as DNA, the CDR3 is TGTGCCACCAGCAGAGGGCTAGCGGGGGGTCCCCCCTACAATGAGCAGTTCTTC.

This clonotype was picked up many times. Written as DNA, the CDR3 is TGTGCCAGCAGTTCAATCCTCCGGACAGGGGGCCACCATGGCGGCTACACCTTC. Protein: CASSSILRTGGHHGGYTF. This sequence joins TRBV6-6 and TRBJ1-2, with TRBD1 matching over 11 bases. CDR3 size: 18 residues. V shed 4 bases, J shed 8 bases, and the junction held 18 bases outside the gene matches. Germline V gene lookup returns CDR1 MNHNY and CDR2 SVGAGI (reference sequence).

This clonotype has a count of ten or more. This chain links TRBV4-3 with TRBJ2-7; TRBD1 matches at 9 bases. Looked up from germline, CDR1 is LGHNA and CDR2 is YSLEER. V shed 0 bases and J 2 bases; nucleotides not matched to a gene: 8. The CDR3 consists of 17 residues. Here the CDR3 reads CASSQESMDRGTYEQYF. CDR3 in DNA: TGCGCCAGCAGCCAAGAAAGCATGGACAGGGGCACCTACGAGCAGTACTTC.

In this sample, this clonotype turned up many times. The chain uses TRBV4-3 and TRBJ1-6, with D perhaps TRBD1 (5 bases). Trimming removed 0 bases at V and 7 bases at J, with 22 bases between. The CDR3 totals 19 residues. Germline loops: CDR1 LGHNA, CDR2 YSLEER. The CDR3 coding sequence is TGCGCCAGCAGCCAAGATACCCTCGTTGCGGGGTGGGGCAATTCACCCCTCCACTTT. It yields the protein CASSQDTLVAGWGNSPLHF.

This clonotype has at least ten counts. CDR3 nucleotides: TGTGCCAGCAGAATAGCGGGGGGCACAGATACGCAGTATTTT. Amino acid sequence: CASRIAGGTDTQYF. The chain joins TRBV6-2 or TRBV6-3 to TRBJ2-3; TRBD2 aligns across 9 bases. Germline-derived CDR1 and CDR2 are MNHEY and SVGEGT. The CDR3 extends over 14 amino acids. V trimming: 6 bases; J trimming: 1 base; junction bases outside the gene matches: 2.

CDR3 protein: CASSPGQGTRVTDTQYF. Here the CDR3 DNA reads TGCGCCAGCAGCCCGGGACAGGGAACAAGAGTCACAGATACGCAGTATTTT. The chain has TRBV4-1 and TRBJ2-3, with 9 bases aligning to TRBD1. V trimming: 4 bases; J trimming: 2 bases; junction bases outside the gene matches: 10. This CDR3 comprises 17 residues. In germline, CDR1 is MGHRA, CDR2 YSYEKL.